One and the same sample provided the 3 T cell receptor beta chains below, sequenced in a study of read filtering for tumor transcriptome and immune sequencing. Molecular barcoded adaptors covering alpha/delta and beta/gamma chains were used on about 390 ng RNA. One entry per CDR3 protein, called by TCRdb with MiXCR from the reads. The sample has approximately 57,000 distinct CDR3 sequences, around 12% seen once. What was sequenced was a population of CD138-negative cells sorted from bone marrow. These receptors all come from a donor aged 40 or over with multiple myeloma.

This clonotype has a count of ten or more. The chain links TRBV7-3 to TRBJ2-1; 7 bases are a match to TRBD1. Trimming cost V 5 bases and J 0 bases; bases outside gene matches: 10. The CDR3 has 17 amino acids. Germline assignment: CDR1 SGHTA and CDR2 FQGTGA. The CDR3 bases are TGTGCCAGCAGCCCTACGGAAGACAGGGTCTCCTACAATGAGCAGTTCTTC. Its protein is CASSPTEDRVSYNEQFF.

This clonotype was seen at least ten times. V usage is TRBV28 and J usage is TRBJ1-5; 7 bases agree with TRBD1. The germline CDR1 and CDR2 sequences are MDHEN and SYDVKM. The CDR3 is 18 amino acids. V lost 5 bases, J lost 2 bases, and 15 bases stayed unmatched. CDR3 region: CASSDTASGGFGNQPQHF. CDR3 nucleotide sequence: TGTGCCAGCAGTGATACCGCCTCAGGGGGGTTCGGCAATCAGCCCCAGCATTTT.

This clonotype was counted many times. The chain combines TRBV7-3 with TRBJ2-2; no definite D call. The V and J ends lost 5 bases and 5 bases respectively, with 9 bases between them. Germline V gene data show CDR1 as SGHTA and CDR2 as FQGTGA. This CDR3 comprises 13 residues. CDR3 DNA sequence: TGTGCCAGCAGCCCTATCTTAACCGGGGAGCTGTTTTTT. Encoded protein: CASSPILTGELFF.